This TCR beta chain is from a study of cytomegalovirus exposure and HLA in healthy donors. The CDR3 loop spans 14 amino acids. The germline gives CDR1 MNHNS, CDR2 SASEGT. V shed 8 bases and J shed 1 base, with 14 bases lying between them. This clone has only one observation. The primer mix had 60 Vbeta and 13 Jbeta primers. TCRdb's copy holds only in-frame clones and misses some; the assay was immunoSEQ multiplex PCR. This sample has under 150,000 clones; roughly 79% occur once, and the top ten carry approximately 0.9%. The TCR sequence derives from a man younger than 35 in good health and CMV-seronegative. The sample consisted of PBMCs. The chain joins TRBV6-1 to TRBJ2-5; D gene uncertain. For the CDR3, the DNA is TGTGCCAGCCATCGATTTGGGCTCCAAGAGACCCAGTACTTC. This sequence encodes CASHRFGLQETQYF.